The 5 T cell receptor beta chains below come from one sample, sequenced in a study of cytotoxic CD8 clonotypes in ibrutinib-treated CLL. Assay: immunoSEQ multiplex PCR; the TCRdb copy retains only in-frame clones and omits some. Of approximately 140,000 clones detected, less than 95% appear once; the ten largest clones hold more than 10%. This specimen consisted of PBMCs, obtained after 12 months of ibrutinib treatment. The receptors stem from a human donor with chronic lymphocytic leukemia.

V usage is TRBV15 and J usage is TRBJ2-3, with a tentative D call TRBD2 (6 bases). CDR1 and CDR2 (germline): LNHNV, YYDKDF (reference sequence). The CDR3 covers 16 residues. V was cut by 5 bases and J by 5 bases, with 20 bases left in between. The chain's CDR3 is CATSESGWPEGDTQYF. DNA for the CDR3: TGTGCCACCAGCGAATCCGGGTGGCCGGAGGGAGATACGCAGTATTTT. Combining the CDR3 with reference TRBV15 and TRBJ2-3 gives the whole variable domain DAMVIQNPRYQVTQFGKPVTLSCSQTLNHNVMYWYQQKSSQAPKLLFHYYDKDFNNEADTPDNFQSRRPNTSFCFLDIRSPGLGDTAMYLCATSESGWPEGDTQYFGPGTRLTVL.

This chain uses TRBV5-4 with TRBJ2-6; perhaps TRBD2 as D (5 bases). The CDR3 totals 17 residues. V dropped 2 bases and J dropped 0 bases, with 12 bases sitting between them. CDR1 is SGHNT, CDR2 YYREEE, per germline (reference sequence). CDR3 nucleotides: TGTGCCAGCAGCTTTGGCGGGCGCAGCTCTGGGGCCAACGTCCTGACTTTC. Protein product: CASSFGGRSSGANVLTF.

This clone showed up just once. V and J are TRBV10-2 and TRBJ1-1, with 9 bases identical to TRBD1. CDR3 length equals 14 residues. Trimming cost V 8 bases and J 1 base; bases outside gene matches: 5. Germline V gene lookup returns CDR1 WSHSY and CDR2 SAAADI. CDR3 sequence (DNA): TGCGCCAGCTACCGGGACAGGGAGAACACTGAAGCTTTCTTT. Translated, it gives CASYRDRENTEAFF.

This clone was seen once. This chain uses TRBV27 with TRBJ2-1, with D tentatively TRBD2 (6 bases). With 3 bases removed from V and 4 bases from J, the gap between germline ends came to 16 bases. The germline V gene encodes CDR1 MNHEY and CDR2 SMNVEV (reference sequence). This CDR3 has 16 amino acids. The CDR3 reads CASSLRLLAGYNEQFF. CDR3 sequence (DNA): TGTGCCAGCAGTTTGCGTCTACTAGCTGGGTACAATGAGCAGTTCTTC.

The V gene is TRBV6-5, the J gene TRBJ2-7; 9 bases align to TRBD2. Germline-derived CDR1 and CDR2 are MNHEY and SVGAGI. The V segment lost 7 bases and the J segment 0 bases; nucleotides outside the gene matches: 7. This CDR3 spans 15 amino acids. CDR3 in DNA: TGTGCCAGCACACTTAGCGGGGGAAGCTCCTACGAGCAGTACTTC. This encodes CASTLSGGSSYEQYF.